These T cell receptor beta chains were read from a single sample in a study of T-cell memory formation after mild COVID-19. TCRdb processed the 5' RACE reads anew with MiXCR; each CDR3 protein has one entry. In the table there are around 260,000 distinct CDR3 sequences, 15% to 20% of which are singletons. The sample was PBMCs or a T cell subset sorted from them (not recorded which). These receptor sequences come from a young man who had mild COVID-19 (a few samples of this study predate the infection). Cell type and time point are not known. The CDR3 runs from the conserved cysteine through the conserved F or W. The D gene is left open where the match is weak. The size field is filled for only some rows; it gives once, few, many or a size class.

CDR3 DNA: TGTGCCAGCAGCCCGGGACAGGTCCCAGATACGCAGTATTTT
CDR3 protein: CASSPGQVPDTQYF
clone size: once
D gene: TRBD1
J gene: TRBJ2-3
V gene: TRBV7-2

CDR3 DNA: TGTGCCACCAGCAGAGATGCAGGGGATTATGGCTACACCTTC
CDR3 protein: CATSRDAGDYGYTF
clone size: few
D gene: NA
J gene: TRBJ1-2
V gene: TRBV15

CDR3 DNA: TGTGCCAGCAGTTACCTGACAGGGGGCACAGATACGCAGTATTTT
CDR3 protein: CASSYLTGGTDTQYF
clone size: few
D gene: TRBD1
J gene: TRBJ2-3
V gene: TRBV6-5

CDR3 DNA: TGTGCCAGCAGTTTTAGGACAGGGATAGGAGGCTACACCTTC
CDR3 protein: CASSFRTGIGGYTF
clone size: few
D gene: TRBD1
J gene: TRBJ1-2
V gene: TRBV27

CDR3 DNA: TGCGCCAGCAGCCAAGAGTCGGGACTAGCGGCCACAGATACGCAGTATTTT
CDR3 protein: CASSQESGLAATDTQYF
clone size: few
D gene: TRBD2
J gene: TRBJ2-3
V gene: TRBV4-3

CDR3 DNA: TGTGCCAGCAGTCCTGCCAGGGCCTATGGCTACACCTTC
CDR3 protein: CASSPARAYGYTF
clone size: NA
D gene: NA
J gene: TRBJ1-2
V gene: TRBV3-1

CDR3 DNA: TGTGCCAGCAGCGCCGAGGACAGGGGCCCAGATACGCAGTATTTT
CDR3 protein: CASSAEDRGPDTQYF
clone size: NA
D gene: TRBD1
J gene: TRBJ2-3
V gene: TRBV11-1

CDR3 DNA: TGCGCCAGCAGCCAAGACCGGGAGAACTACGAGCAGTACTTC
CDR3 protein: CASSQDRENYEQYF
clone size: few
D gene: NA
J gene: TRBJ2-7
V gene: TRBV4-3

CDR3 DNA: TGTGCCAGCAGCTTAAGCGCAGGTGAAGCTTTCTTT
CDR3 protein: CASSLSAGEAFF
clone size: NA
D gene: NA
J gene: TRBJ1-1
V gene: TRBV11-2

CDR3 DNA: TGTGCCAGCAGCTTAGGGTTCGGCAGGGGGCCCTACAATGAGCAGTTCTTC
CDR3 protein: CASSLGFGRGPYNEQFF
clone size: NA
D gene: TRBD1
J gene: TRBJ2-1
V gene: TRBV11-2

CDR3 DNA: TGTGCCAGCAGCCAAGAGGGGGCTTCAGATACGCAGTATTTT
CDR3 protein: CASSQEGASDTQYF
clone size: NA
D gene: NA
J gene: TRBJ2-3
V gene: TRBV4-2

CDR3 DNA: TGTGCCAGCAGTTTAAGTAGGGGCAGGGGCTCAGATACGCAGTATTTT
CDR3 protein: CASSLSRGRGSDTQYF
clone size: NA
D gene: NA
J gene: TRBJ2-3
V gene: TRBV6-5

CDR3 DNA: TGTGCCCTGCTGGCGTCGGGGGCCTCCTACAATGAGCAGTTCTTC
CDR3 protein: CALLASGASYNEQFF
clone size: many
D gene: NA
J gene: TRBJ2-1
V gene: TRBV28

CDR3 DNA: TGTGCCACCCAAGGAGAGGGGGGCTCGGCAGATACGCAGTATTTT
CDR3 protein: CATQGEGGSADTQYF
clone size: few
D gene: NA
J gene: TRBJ2-3
V gene: TRBV24-1

CDR3 DNA: TGCAGCGTTGGTCTGCAGGGCCGAGGAAACACCATATATTTT
CDR3 protein: CSVGLQGRGNTIYF
clone size: once
D gene: NA
J gene: TRBJ1-3
V gene: TRBV29-1

CDR3 DNA: TGTGCCAGCAGCCCTGGTGGGGCGGGGGGGTGGTATGAGCAGTTCTTC
CDR3 protein: CASSPGGAGGWYEQFF
clone size: few
D gene: TRBD2
J gene: TRBJ2-1
V gene: TRBV7-2

CDR3 DNA: TGTGCCAGCAGTTGGGACAGGGGAATCAACACTGAAGCTTTCTTT
CDR3 protein: CASSWDRGINTEAFF
clone size: NA
D gene: TRBD1
J gene: TRBJ1-1
V gene: TRBV6-2/TRBV6-3

CDR3 DNA: TGTGCCAGCAGCGTAGGGGGGGGTACGAATGAGCAGTTCTTC
CDR3 protein: CASSVGGGTNEQFF
clone size: few
D gene: TRBD2
J gene: TRBJ2-1
V gene: TRBV9

CDR3 DNA: TGTGCCAGCAGCTTATTTCGCCCGGGACAGGGGATCGGCGAGCAGTACTTC
CDR3 protein: CASSLFRPGQGIGEQYF
clone size: NA
D gene: TRBD1
J gene: TRBJ2-7
V gene: TRBV7-2

CDR3 DNA: TGCGCCAGCAGCATGACAGGGCCGGGGGAGACCCAGTACTTC
CDR3 protein: CASSMTGPGETQYF
clone size: NA
D gene: TRBD1
J gene: TRBJ2-5
V gene: TRBV5-1

CDR3 DNA: TGCGCCAGCAGCTTGGCCGGGGAAAATGGCTACACCTTC
CDR3 protein: CASSLAGENGYTF
clone size: NA
D gene: NA
J gene: TRBJ1-2
V gene: TRBV5-1

CDR3 DNA: TGTGCCAGCACAAGCGTGGCAGGGGACGAGCAGTACTTC
CDR3 protein: CASTSVAGDEQYF
clone size: NA
D gene: NA
J gene: TRBJ2-7
V gene: TRBV16

CDR3 DNA: TGCGCCAGCAGCAGCAGGGGCCAACTCGGCAATGAGCAGTTCTTC
CDR3 protein: CASSSRGQLGNEQFF
clone size: many
D gene: NA
J gene: TRBJ2-1
V gene: TRBV5-1

CDR3 DNA: TGTGCCAGTAGTGTTCAACAGTCCTACGAGCAGTACTTC
CDR3 protein: CASSVQQSYEQYF
clone size: NA
D gene: NA
J gene: TRBJ2-7
V gene: TRBV19

CDR3 DNA: TGTGCCAGCAGGGCGGGACAGGGGATAAACACTGAAGCTTTCTTT
CDR3 protein: CASRAGQGINTEAFF
clone size: NA
D gene: TRBD1
J gene: TRBJ1-1
V gene: TRBV12-3/TRBV12-4

CDR3 DNA: TGTGCCAGCAGCTACACCGACGGGACAGGGTACTTCATTCAGTACTTC
CDR3 protein: CASSYTDGTGYFIQYF
clone size: NA
D gene: TRBD1
J gene: TRBJ2-4
V gene: TRBV7-9

CDR3 DNA: TGCAGTGCTCCCTCCTCCTACAATGAGCAGTTCTTC
CDR3 protein: CSAPSSYNEQFF
clone size: NA
D gene: NA
J gene: TRBJ2-1
V gene: TRBV20-1

CDR3 DNA: TGTGCCAGCAGTAAGGTCAGCACTGAAGCTTTCTTT
CDR3 protein: CASSKVSTEAFF
clone size: NA
D gene: NA
J gene: TRBJ1-1
V gene: TRBV2

CDR3 DNA: TGTGCCTGCAGCGTAGGGAGGGCCACAGATACGCAGTATTTT
CDR3 protein: CACSVGRATDTQYF
clone size: NA
D gene: TRBD2
J gene: TRBJ2-3
V gene: TRBV9

CDR3 DNA: TGTGCCAGCAGCTTCTTTGCTAGTGGAGCAGCAGATACGCAGTATTTT
CDR3 protein: CASSFFASGAADTQYF
clone size: many
D gene: NA
J gene: TRBJ2-3
V gene: TRBV13

CDR3 DNA: TGCAGCGGGGAAGAGGGCACTGAAGCTTTCTTT
CDR3 protein: CSGEEGTEAFF
clone size: few
D gene: NA
J gene: TRBJ1-1
V gene: TRBV29-1

CDR3 DNA: TGTGCCAGCAGCTTCCGGGACAGAGCTTTTGGGGTCACTGAAGCTTTCTTT
CDR3 protein: CASSFRDRAFGVTEAFF
clone size: NA
D gene: TRBD1
J gene: TRBJ1-1
V gene: TRBV7-2

CDR3 DNA: TGCGCCAGCAGACCCAGGGACAGGGAGAACACCGGGGAGCTGTTTTTT
CDR3 protein: CASRPRDRENTGELFF
clone size: many
D gene: TRBD1
J gene: TRBJ2-2
V gene: TRBV5-1

CDR3 DNA: TGTGCCAGCAGTCGACTAGCGGGGACCCCGGGAGATACGCAGTATTTT
CDR3 protein: CASSRLAGTPGDTQYF
clone size: NA
D gene: TRBD2
J gene: TRBJ2-3
V gene: TRBV6-4

CDR3 DNA: TGTGCCAGCAGCTTGGAAAGGGTCTTACGGGCCGAAGAAGCTTTCTTT
CDR3 protein: CASSLERVLRAEEAFF
clone size: few
D gene: NA
J gene: TRBJ1-1
V gene: TRBV5-6

CDR3 DNA: TGCGCCAGCAACGCAGACATAAGGTACGCTGAAGCTTTCTTT
CDR3 protein: CASNADIRYAEAFF
clone size: NA
D gene: NA
J gene: TRBJ1-1
V gene: TRBV5-1

CDR3 DNA: TGTGCCAGCAAACCGACAGGGAAGATCGGTCAGCCCCAGCATTTT
CDR3 protein: CASKPTGKIGQPQHF
clone size: NA
D gene: TRBD1
J gene: TRBJ1-5
V gene: TRBV6-2/TRBV6-3

CDR3 DNA: TGTGCCAGCAGCCCACTCCGGCTCCTCGTCAATGAGCAGTTCTTC
CDR3 protein: CASSPLRLLVNEQFF
clone size: few
D gene: NA
J gene: TRBJ2-1
V gene: TRBV5-6

CDR3 DNA: TGTGCCTCGGGCGGGAACTATGGCTACACCTTC
CDR3 protein: CASGGNYGYTF
clone size: few
D gene: NA
J gene: TRBJ1-2
V gene: TRBV7-2

CDR3 DNA: TGCGCCAGCAGCTTGACAGGGGGCGTCGAGCAGTACTTC
CDR3 protein: CASSLTGGVEQYF
clone size: NA
D gene: TRBD1
J gene: TRBJ2-7
V gene: TRBV5-1

CDR3 DNA: TGTGCCAGCTCACCAGAAAAGGCCTACAGGGGGATCACCGGGGAGCTGTTTTTT
CDR3 protein: CASSPEKAYRGITGELFF
clone size: few
D gene: TRBD1
J gene: TRBJ2-2
V gene: TRBV18

CDR3 DNA: TGTGCCAGCAGCTTAGCGGATATGAGGGGGTGGTACAATGAGCAGTTCTTC
CDR3 protein: CASSLADMRGWYNEQFF
clone size: NA
D gene: NA
J gene: TRBJ2-1
V gene: TRBV7-2

CDR3 DNA: TGCAGCGTTTCGCGAGACCCCACCGGGGAGCTGTTTTTT
CDR3 protein: CSVSRDPTGELFF
clone size: NA
D gene: NA
J gene: TRBJ2-2
V gene: TRBV29-1

CDR3 DNA: TGTGCCACAGGGGTCGGACTCCATAACTATGGCTACACCTTC
CDR3 protein: CATGVGLHNYGYTF
clone size: NA
D gene: NA
J gene: TRBJ1-2
V gene: TRBV12-3/TRBV12-4

CDR3 DNA: TGTGCCTGGAGTCGAGGGGGCGAGCAGTACTTC
CDR3 protein: CAWSRGGEQYF
clone size: NA
D gene: NA
J gene: TRBJ2-7
V gene: TRBV30

CDR3 DNA: TGCGCCAGCAGTTCCACGACCCAGAACACTGAAGCTTTCTTT
CDR3 protein: CASSSTTQNTEAFF
clone size: few
D gene: NA
J gene: TRBJ1-1
V gene: TRBV10-2

CDR3 DNA: TGTGCCAGCGGAAGGGCGGACGCCGGAAACACCATATATTTT
CDR3 protein: CASGRADAGNTIYF
clone size: NA
D gene: NA
J gene: TRBJ1-3
V gene: TRBV2